This T cell receptor beta chain was observed in a study of T cells in Graves' hyperthyroidism and ophthalmopathy. Amplification targeted TCR beta CDR3 regions from RNA transcripts. TCR CDR3 underwent first-round RT-PCR with the HTBI primer set. TCRdb independently ran MiXCR on the multiplex PCR reads; one entry per CDR3 protein. The sample includes roughly 500,000 distinct CDR3 sequences, around 50% seen only once; the top ten take 44%. CDR1 is SGHRS and CDR2 is YFSETQ in the germline V gene. The ends were cut back, 5 bases at V and 0 bases at J, with 14 bases in the middle. The CDR3 is made up of 15 amino acids. This clonotype has a count of ten or more.

The sequenced sample was peripheral blood or thyroid tissue (not recorded which). The V call is TRBV5-1, the J call TRBJ1-1, with D perhaps matching TRBD1 (6 bases). This TCR was sampled from an adult woman with Graves' disease, either hyperthyroidism or ophthalmopathy (not recorded which). CDR3 loop: CASSRDTGMNTEAFF. DNA of the CDR3: TGCGCCAGCAGTCGGGACACAGGGATGAACACTGAAGCTTTCTTT. Full variable domain (missing parts from reference TRBV5-1 and TRBJ1-1): KAGVTQTPRYLIKTRGQQVTLSCSPISGHRSVSWYQQTPGQGLQFLFEYFSETQRNKGNFPGRFSGRQFSNSRSEMNVSTLELGDSALYLCASSRDTGMNTEAFFGQGTRLTVV.